The source of this TCR beta chain is a study of blood T cell repertoires in COVID-19. CDR3 size: 16 residues. The junction had 4 bases not matched to a gene; V was cut back by 3 bases and J by 4 bases. CDR1 and CDR2 from the germline V gene are MDHEN and SYDVKM. This clone came up a few times. The authors' processing: How many nucleated cells were present was estimated from reference gene primer amplification. The repertoire was sequenced with immunoSEQ multiplex PCR; TCRdb's copy has only in-frame clones and lacks some. From that table come the V and J calls and clone size; the DNA was used to work out D and trimming. This table holds tens of thousands of clones, about four fifths found once.

This chain links TRBV28 with TRBJ2-1; 12 nucleotides match TRBD2. The source is a man of 80 years or more with acute or convalescent COVID-19. Material for sequencing was peripheral blood. The CDR3 sequence: CASSFPGLAGYNEQFF. The CDR3 nucleotides read TGTGCCAGCAGTTTCCCGGGACTAGCGGGTTACAATGAGCAGTTCTTC.